This TCR beta chain was recorded in a study of blood T cell repertoires in COVID-19. Study-wide context: The analysed material was cDNA or gDNA that came from T cells, B-cell-depleted T cells, or PBMCs.

As originally analysed: The assay estimated nucleated cells by amplifying reference gene primers. Sequenced by immunoSEQ multiplex PCR; TCRdb stores in-frame clones only, minus some. The DNA was the basis for D and trimming; V, J and clone size are from that table. The data show tens of thousands of clones, about nine tenths seen once. Germline CDR1 and CDR2: MNHEY and SVGEGT. This CDR3 spans 18 amino acids. Trimming removed 0 bases at V and 3 bases at J, with 20 bases between. The sequence came from a woman between 45 and 65 years old with active or convalescent COVID-19. The sample comprised peripheral blood. The chain combines TRBV6-2 or TRBV6-3 with TRBJ2-5, with D perhaps matching TRBD2 (7 bases). The CDR3 here is CASSYSGPGGLQEETQYF. The CDR3 nucleotides read TGTGCCAGCAGTTACTCTGGGCCGGGGGGCCTACAAGAAGAGACCCAGTACTTC.